This T cell receptor beta chain was captured by sequencing in a study of blood T cell repertoires in COVID-19 (dated by TCRdb to the early 2020s). Describing the broader study: The collaborator samples originated in the United States, Italy and Spain and spanned the acute and convalescent phases of COVID-19. The material from the prospective study consisted of cDNA or gDNA derived from T cells, B-cell-depleted T cells, or PBMCs. Subjects who had been exposed to COVID-19, were actively infected with it, or had recovered from it provided the deeply sampled blood TCRbeta repertoires that made up the dataset. Sample metadata almost always included a de-identified subject ID, COVID-19 status, age in years and sex. The repertoires were released in a freely available public database meant as a resource for research on the immune response to SARS-CoV-2. Where available, HLA class I and class II types were taken from metadata supplied by the sample provider and were not determined by assay-based typing. The samples were drawn from two sources: the first 160 participants of the ongoing ImmuneRACE study, and 1,000 to 1,500 subjects contributed by 6 global collaborators. Broad study findings and their caveats: The amount of clinical and demographic metadata varied by source and participant and was provided uncurated.

TCRbeta CDR3 regions were amplified from genomic DNA by means of the immunoSEQ Assay, a bias-controlled multiplex PCR. On the study's bioinformatics: The number of nucleated cells in each sample was estimated from the amplification of reference gene primers within the assay. To quantify the absolute abundance of each unique TCRbeta CDR3 rearrangement, sequence reads were collapsed and filtered. For each sample, productive Simpson clonality was calculated by taking the square root of Simpson's diversity index across productive rearrangements. Not all clones reach the TCRdb copy of this immuneACCESS table, which keeps in-frame sequences only. Checked studies attribute under half of the gap to unresolved V genes and leave the rest unexplained. D and trimming come from the DNA, and the V and J calls and clone size come from that table. Recorded for this sample are more than 300,000 clones; more than 90% of them occurred a single time. The ten largest clonotypes hold almost 4% of the sample.

Participants in the prospective study were enrolled through a virtual design, were aged roughly 18 to 100 years, and lived in 20 to 30 United States geographic areas. To assign participants to cohorts, the prospective study relied on clinical history that participants themselves reported in a screening survey and a study questionnaire. A participant counted as exposed if, within 2 weeks of entering the study, that participant had been in contact with someone who had a PCR-confirmed or clinician-diagnosed COVID-19 case. In the prospective study, whole blood, serum and a nasopharyngeal or oropharyngeal swab were collected from each participant by mobile phlebotomists. Over a roughly two-month period, participants in the prospective study had the option of providing additional blood draws and questionnaires. Blood samples from the prospective study were shipped frozen or at room temperature prior to DNA extraction.

To note about this clone: Its antigen remains unidentified. No much larger clone is present one base from it, and per-base qualities are unavailable.

Reading the germline V gene gives CDR1 SGHTA and CDR2 FQGNSA. CDR3 length: 15 amino acids, cysteine to phenylalanine. The read is trimmed to its CDR3 DNA, 45 bases read in frame from base 1. V trim: 5 bases; J trim: 7 bases; unmatched bases: 12. The chain is assembled from TRBV7-2 and TRBJ1-2; 8 bases in the middle match TRBD1. The sequence derives from a woman aged 25 to 39 who had been exposed to COVID-19. The specimen sequenced was PBMCs or T cells enriched from blood (not recorded which). The CDR3 has the sequence CASSAGGPRQGGYTF. The DNA sequence follows: TGTGCCAGCAGCGCAGGGGGCCCCCGGCAGGGTGGCTACACCTTC.